This T cell receptor (beta chain) comes out of a study of OX40 agonist ivuxolimab in advanced cancers. For the study at large: Of the patients, three showed partial responses, one with hepatocellular carcinoma and two with cutaneous melanoma.

The protocol was immunoSEQ multiplex PCR, while the TCRdb copy is restricted to in-frame clones and leaves out a portion. The table lists about 89,000 clones, about 88% of them singletons. Points from the study as a whole: Partial responders receiving 0.1-3.0 mg/kg showed among the lowest clonal expansion. Determination of antigen specificity was not performed for the expanded peripheral T cells. By week 6 at 0.1 to 3.0 mg/kg, blood CD4+ and CD8+ T cells had expanded clonally.

In this sample, this clone turned up a few times. Its target is unknown. Sequenced material: CD4+ or CD8+ T cells sorted from blood, taken in a trial of the OX40 agonist ivuxolimab. The TCR originated in an adult with an advanced solid tumor such as melanoma, head and neck, liver or kidney cancer.

CDR3 DNA: TGTGCCAGTAATGACGGCAGCACAGATACGCAGTATTTT. This codes for CASNDGSTDTQYF. This sequence joins TRBV19 and TRBJ2-3; D call uncertain. CDR1 and CDR2 (germline): LNHDA, SQIVND (reference sequence). The CDR3 contains 13 residues. V was pared by 7 bases and J by 0 bases, with 8 bases between. Combining the CDR3 with reference TRBV19 and TRBJ2-3 gives the whole variable domain DGGITQSPKYLFRKEGQNVTLSCEQNLNHDAMYWYRQDPGQGLRLIYYSQIVNDFQKGDIAEGYSVSREKKESFPLTVTSAQKNPTAFYLCASNDGSTDTQYFGPGTRLTVL.